The next 14 T cell receptor beta chains were all read from a single sample in a study of cytomegalovirus exposure and HLA in healthy donors. The PCR employed 60 Vbeta primers together with 13 Jbeta primers. Clones were read by immunoSEQ multiplex PCR, and TCRdb kept only the in-frame ones, dropping some. This sample has 100,000 to 150,000 clones, with 65% to 80% found just once. Sequencing used PBMCs. These receptors were collected from a woman in her 40s in good health and CMV-seronegative.

The gene calls are TRBV5-4 and TRBJ2-3, with D possibly TRBD2 on 6 matching bases. V lost 4 bases and J 0 bases, leaving 12 bases between the germline ends. This CDR3 has 15 residues. The germline gives CDR1 SGHNT, CDR2 YYREEE (reference sequence). The CDR3 DNA follows: TGTGCCAGCAGCGGGGGACTGGCTAGCACAGATACGCAGTATTTT. Protein: CASSGGLASTDTQYF.

The V gene is TRBV29-1, the J gene TRBJ2-3, with 10 bases lining up with TRBD2. The germline CDR1 and CDR2 sequences are SQVTM and ANQGSEA. The V and J ends lost 6 bases and 2 bases, in that order; junction bases with no gene match: 8. The CDR3 length is 15 residues. The CDR3 DNA reads TGCAGCGTCAGGGGAGCGGGGGGGTTCACAGATACGCAGTATTTT. Translating gives CSVRGAGGFTDTQYF.

V is TRBV10-2 and J is TRBJ2-7; TRBD1 might be the D (6 bases). V lost 7 bases, J lost 0 bases, and 19 bases lay in between. Per the germline V gene, CDR1 is WSHSY and CDR2 is SAAADI. The CDR3 sequence is 16 residues long. DNA of the CDR3: TGCGCCAGCACCAAGCTGGGGACATTCAGCTCCTACGAGCAGTACTTC. The encoded protein is CASTKLGTFSSYEQYF.

This clone has only a few counts. The rearrangement joins TRBV7-9 to TRBJ2-1; 9 nucleotides match TRBD1. CDR1 and CDR2 (germline): SEHNR, FQNEAQ (reference sequence). This CDR3 is 13 amino acids long. V lost 4 bases and J lost 7; bases outside the gene matches: 2. The CDR3 region has the DNA TGTGCCAGCAGCTCCGGACAGGGGAATGAGCAGTTCTTC. This encodes CASSSGQGNEQFF. The whole variable domain, filled in from reference TRBV7-9 and TRBJ2-1, reads DTGVSQNPRHKITKRGQNVTFRCDPISEHNRLYWYRQTLGQGPEFLTYFQNEAQLEKSRLLSDRFSAERPKGSFSTLEIQRTEQGDSAMYLCASSSGQGNEQFFGPGTRLTVL.

The V call is TRBV30, the J call TRBJ2-1; 10 bases fit TRBD1. Germline V gene data show CDR1 as GTSNPN and CDR2 as SVGIG (reference sequence). This CDR3 has 16 residues. The ends lost 3 bases at V and 9 bases at J; junction bases unmatched: 14. The CDR3 spells CAWSADRGHEFSEQFF. CDR3 DNA: TGTGCCTGGAGCGCCGACAGGGGGCATGAGTTTAGTGAGCAGTTCTTC.

The chain recombines TRBV6-5 with TRBJ2-7; maybe TRBD2 (7 bases). The CDR3 is 15 residues long. The germline V gene has CDR1 MNHEY and CDR2 SVGAGI. Trimming took 0 bases from V and 6 from J, leaving 15 bases between them. CDR3 region: CASSYSRWGGLEQYF. The CDR3 DNA is TGTGCCAGCAGTTACTCGAGGTGGGGGGGCCTCGAGCAGTACTTC.

The gene calls are TRBV18 and TRBJ2-7; D might be TRBD2 (5 bases). The germline CDR1 and CDR2 sequences are KGHSH and LQKENI. The CDR3 totals 13 residues. The V gene lost 3 bases and the J gene lost 6 bases, with 12 bases spanning the gap. The chain's CDR3 is CASSPERLREQYF. CDR3 in DNA: TGTGCCAGCTCACCGGAGCGGCTACGCGAGCAGTACTTC.

The chain joins TRBV19 to TRBJ1-6; D possibly corresponds to TRBD1 (5 bases). This CDR3 has 14 amino acids. Trimming left V 5 bases short and J 11 bases short, with 16 bases between. Germline V gene sequence: CDR1 LNHDA, CDR2 SQIVND (reference sequence). The CDR3 spells CASSPLQGGAPLHF. The DNA of the CDR3 is TGTGCCAGTAGTCCCCTCCAGGGAGGGGCACCCCTCCACTTT.

This clone was picked up one time. The V gene is TRBV5-1, the J gene TRBJ1-3, with D perhaps TRBD1 (6 bases). The CDR3 is made up of 16 amino acids. Trimming cost V 2 bases and J 0 bases, with 12 bases left between them. CDR1 SGHRS and CDR2 YFSETQ come from the germline V gene. CDR3: CASSFTGFASGNTIYF. The CDR3 DNA follows: TGCGCCAGCAGCTTCACAGGGTTCGCCTCTGGAAACACCATATATTTT.

The chain has TRBV18 and TRBJ1-4; a possible D gene is TRBD1 (5 bases). Germline V gives CDR1 KGHSH, CDR2 LQKENI. The CDR3 runs 14 residues. Trimming shortened V by 3 bases and J by 8 bases, and 13 bases separated the two germline ends. In DNA form, the CDR3 reads TGTGCCAGCTCACCCGGGGCGGGGAGAGAAAAACTGTTTTTT. Amino acids: CASSPGAGREKLFF.

This clone was seen a handful of times. The chain is built from TRBV2 and TRBJ2-7; 7 bases are shared with TRBD1. The CDR3 runs 12 residues. After removal of 9 bases from V and 6 bases from J, the junction contained 8 bases not matched to a gene. Germline V gene lookup returns CDR1 SNHLY and CDR2 FYNNEI. The CDR3 coding sequence is TGTGCCAGTTTGGGACAGTGGGGCGAGCAGTACTTC. This codes for CASLGQWGEQYF.

This sequence joins TRBV19 and TRBJ2-3; the match to TRBD2 covers 8 bases. There are 14 residues in the CDR3. Per germline, CDR1 LNHDA and CDR2 SQIVND (reference sequence). V shed 6 bases and J 0 bases; nucleotides not matched to a gene: 2. The CDR3 here is CASRLAASTDTQYF. Written as DNA, the CDR3 is TGTGCCAGTAGACTAGCGGCTAGCACAGATACGCAGTATTTT.

The CDR3 DNA reads TGTGCCAGTAGTAGGGCAGGCCAGAACAATGAGCAGTTCTTC. It yields the protein CASSRAGQNNEQFF. This chain joins TRBV19 and TRBJ2-1; no reliable D call. Germline CDR1 and CDR2: LNHDA and SQIVND (reference sequence). Trimming removed 4 bases from V and 5 bases from J, with 12 bases in between. This CDR3 is 14 amino acids long.

This sequence joins TRBV5-1 and TRBJ2-7; maybe TRBD2 (5 bases). In germline, CDR1 is SGHRS, CDR2 YFSETQ. The CDR3 consists of 14 residues. The V end was cut by 0 bases, the J end by 6 bases, with 13 bases between. The CDR3 loop is CASSLVDRGTEQYF. CDR3 in DNA: TGCGCCAGCAGCTTGGTCGACCGGGGAACCGAGCAGTACTTC.